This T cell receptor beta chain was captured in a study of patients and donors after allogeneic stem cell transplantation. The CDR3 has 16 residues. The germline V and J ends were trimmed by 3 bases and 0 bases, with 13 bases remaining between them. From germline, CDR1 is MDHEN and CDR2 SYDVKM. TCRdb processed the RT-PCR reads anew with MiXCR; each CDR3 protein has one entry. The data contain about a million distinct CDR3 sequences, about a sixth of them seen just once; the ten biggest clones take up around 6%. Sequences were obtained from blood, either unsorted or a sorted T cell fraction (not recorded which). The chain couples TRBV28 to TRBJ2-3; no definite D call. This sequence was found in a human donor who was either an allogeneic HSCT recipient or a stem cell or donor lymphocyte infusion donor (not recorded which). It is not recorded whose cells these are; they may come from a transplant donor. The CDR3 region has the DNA TGTGCCAGCAGTTTTTCTGGCGCTAGTAGCACAGATACGCAGTATTTT. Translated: CASSFSGASSTDTQYF.